The 8 T cell receptor beta chains in this list originate from one sample, sequenced in a study of T cells in Graves' hyperthyroidism and ophthalmopathy. Amplification of TCR beta CDR3 regions was performed using RNA transcripts as template. First-round RT-PCR of the TCR CDR3 relied on the HTBI primer set. TCRdb processed the multiplex PCR reads anew with MiXCR; each CDR3 protein has one entry. The sample includes a few hundred thousand distinct CDR3 sequences, about 15% of them seen just once. Sequencing input: blood. These receptors originate from a middle-aged woman with Graves' hyperthyroidism that later progressed to Graves' ophthalmopathy.

This clonotype was counted many times. V is TRBV3-1 and J is TRBJ2-2, with D perhaps matching TRBD1 (5 bases). Germline CDR1 LGHDT, CDR2 YNNKEL (reference sequence). The CDR3 extends over 14 amino acids. V lost 3 bases to trimming and J lost 1 base, with 6 bases between them. Here the CDR3 DNA reads TGTGCCAGCAGCCAGCAGGGGAACACCGGGGAGCTGTTTTTT. This gives the protein CASSQQGNTGELFF.

This clonotype was recorded at least ten times. The chain employs TRBV5-1 and TRBJ2-7, with 15 bases that match TRBD2. This CDR3 has 19 amino acids. The J segment lost 0 bases and the V segment lost 4 bases, leaving 11 bases of the junction unmatched. The V gene's germline CDR1 is SGHRS and CDR2 YFSETQ. CDR3 residues: CASSLGTSGRTLSSYEQYF. The CDR3 coding sequence is TGCGCCAGCAGCCTGGGGACTAGCGGGAGGACTTTAAGCTCCTACGAGCAGTACTTC.

At least ten counts were recorded for this clonotype. This chain links TRBV25-1 with TRBJ2-5; 11 bases match TRBD1. This CDR3 comprises 18 residues. CDR1 and CDR2 (germline): MGHDK, SYGVNS. With V trimmed by 3 bases and J by 5 bases, 14 bases remained unmatched. CDR3 coding DNA: TGTGCCAGCAGTGAGTCACCGGGACAGGGGGTCTATCTGGAGACCCAGTACTTC. Encoded protein: CASSESPGQGVYLETQYF.

This clonotype was found many times. This rearrangement joins TRBV20-1 to TRBJ2-3, with a possible D match to TRBD2 (5 bases). CDR3 length: 17 residues. Germline CDR1 and CDR2: DFQATT and SNEGSKA (reference sequence). The germline V and J ends were trimmed by 0 bases and 6 bases, with 22 bases remaining between them. The CDR3 DNA reads as TGCAGTGCTAGAGATTTAGCGTCTCGAAAGGATGGGGATACGCAGTATTTT. Translating gives CSARDLASRKDGDTQYF.

This CDR3 is CSAPGTSGLAGFNEQYF. The DNA for the CDR3 is TGCAGTGCTCCCGGGACTAGCGGGCTAGCGGGATTTAACGAGCAGTACTTC. The V and J genes are TRBV20-1 and TRBJ2-7; 12 nucleotides agree with TRBD2. V trimming: 5 bases; J trimming: 5 bases; junction bases outside the gene matches: 16. The germline CDR1 and CDR2 sequences are DFQATT and SNEGSKA (reference sequence). The CDR3 contains 17 residues.

This clonotype was picked up a small number of times. CDR3 coding DNA: TGTGCCAGCAGAGGGTTCTCTGAGACTGAAGCTTTCTTT. This sequence encodes CASRGFSETEAFF. V and J are TRBV4-2 and TRBJ1-1; no firm D call. CDR3 length: 13 amino acids. From germline, CDR1 is LGHNA and CDR2 YNFKEQ. Trimming shortened V by 6 bases and J by 5 bases, and 13 bases separated the two germline ends.

This clonotype has a count of ten or more. The chain carries TRBV5-1 and TRBJ2-5; no clear D gene. Germline-derived CDR1 and CDR2 are SGHRS and YFSETQ. The V end lost 4 bases, the J end lost 5 bases, and 9 bases lay between the germline ends. This CDR3 contains 12 residues. For the CDR3, the DNA is TGCGCCAGCAGCCTCCATGGGGAGACCCAGTACTTC. The encoded protein is CASSLHGETQYF.

This chain joins TRBV6-1 and TRBJ1-4, with D unclear. CDR3 length: 15 amino acids. V gave up 1 base and J gave up 1 base, with 7 bases separating them. Germline V gives CDR1 MNHNS, CDR2 SASEGT. CDR3 sequence: CASSEGGGTNEKLFF. The CDR3, as DNA: TGTGCCAGCAGTGAAGGGGGAGGAACTAATGAAAAACTGTTTTTT.